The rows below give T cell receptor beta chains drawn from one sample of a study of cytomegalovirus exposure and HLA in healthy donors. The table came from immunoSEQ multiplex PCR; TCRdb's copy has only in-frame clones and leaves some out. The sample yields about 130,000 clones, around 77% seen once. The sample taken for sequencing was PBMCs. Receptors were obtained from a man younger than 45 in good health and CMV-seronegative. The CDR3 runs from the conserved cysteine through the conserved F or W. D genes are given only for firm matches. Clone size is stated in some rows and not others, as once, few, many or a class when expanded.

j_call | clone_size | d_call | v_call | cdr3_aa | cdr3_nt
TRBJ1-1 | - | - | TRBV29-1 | CSVVAAGKVVNTEAFF | TGCAGCGTCGTCGCAGCAGGGAAGGTTGTGAACACTGAAGCTTTCTTT
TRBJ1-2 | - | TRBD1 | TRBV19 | CASTPGGLSYGYTF | TGTGCCAGTACCCCAGGGGGGTTGTCGTATGGCTACACCTTC
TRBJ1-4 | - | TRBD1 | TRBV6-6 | CASSRGTGGVEKLFF | TGTGCCAGCAGTAGGGGGACAGGGGGCGTTGAAAAACTGTTTTTT
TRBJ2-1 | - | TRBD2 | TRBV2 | CASSDGLAGWSSYNEQFF | TGTGCCAGCAGTGATGGGCTAGCGGGGTGGAGCTCCTACAATGAGCAGTTCTTC
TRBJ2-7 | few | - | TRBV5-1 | CASSRGGSNEQYF | TGCGCCAGCTCCAGGGGAGGGTCTAACGAGCAGTACTTC
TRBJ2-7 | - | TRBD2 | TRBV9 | CASSWTSDSYEQYF | TGTGCCAGCAGCTGGACTAGCGATTCCTACGAGCAGTACTTC
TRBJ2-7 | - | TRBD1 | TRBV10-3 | CAISGAQGVGYVQYF | TGTGCCATCAGTGGGGCACAGGGGGTGGGCTACGTGCAGTACTTC
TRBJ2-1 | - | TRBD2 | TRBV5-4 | CASSPYGTSGGSSYNEQFF | TGTGCCAGCAGCCCCTACGGGACTAGCGGGGGAAGCTCCTACAATGAGCAGTTCTTC
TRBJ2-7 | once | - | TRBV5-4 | CASSPLRGEQYF | TGTGCCAGCAGCCCGCTGCGGGGCGAGCAGTACTTC
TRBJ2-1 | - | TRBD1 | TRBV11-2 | CASWTQGTGSYNEQFF | TGTGCCAGCTGGACACAGGGGACGGGGTCCTACAATGAGCAGTTCTTC
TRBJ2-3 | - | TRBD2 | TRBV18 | CASSQRELADTQYF | TGTGCCAGCTCACAGCGGGAGTTGGCAGATACGCAGTATTTT